This T cell receptor beta chain originates from a study of Graves' ophthalmopathy and Graves' hyperthyroidism. Study-level findings and limits: A classifier, a 13-signature model, separated ophthalmopathy from stable hyperthyroidism with approximately 88% sensitivity and over 70% specificity.

Amplified TCR beta CDR3 regions were obtained using RNA transcripts as template. HTBI-primed first-round RT-PCR preceded second-round multiplex PCR. One entry per CDR3 protein results from TCRdb running MiXCR on the multiplex PCR reads. The table has 450,000 to 600,000 distinct CDR3 sequences, under 40% seen once; the top ten hold about 4%. This CDR3 is built from 15 residues. CDR1 is LNHNV, CDR2 YYDKDF, per germline (reference sequence). V dropped 4 bases and J dropped 5; count of bases not matched to a gene: 8. Of note for this clonotype: As yet, its antigen is unknown.

The receptor was derived from an adult man with Graves' hyperthyroidism. The specimen sequenced was peripheral blood or thyroid tissue (not recorded which). This sequence joins TRBV15 and TRBJ2-5, with 9 bases identical to TRBD2. The CDR3 DNA is TGTGCCACCAGCACCTTAGCGGGGGCGACGGAGACCCAGTACTTC. Its protein is CATSTLAGATETQYF.